This entry concerns a single T cell receptor (beta chain). This record belongs to a study of blood T cell repertoires in COVID-19. On the study more broadly: Sites across the United States, Italy and Spain contributed samples from acute and convalescent COVID-19. T cells, B-cell-depleted T cells, or PBMCs provided the cDNA or gDNA that served as material.

Per the authors' pipeline: Estimation of nucleated cell counts was performed using reference gene primer amplification. This table comes from immunoSEQ multiplex PCR, and its TCRdb copy is limited to in-frame clones, with some not included. D and trimming come from the DNA, and the V and J calls and clone size come from that table. The table has around 60,000 clones, approximately 82% seen once. Looked up from germline, CDR1 is SGHKS and CDR2 is YYEKEE (reference sequence). The V gene lost 0 bases and the J gene lost 5 bases, with 14 bases spanning the gap. The CDR3 is made up of 15 amino acids. V usage is TRBV5-5 and J usage is TRBJ2-5; TRBD1 might be the D (6 bases). Sequenced material: peripheral blood. The clonotype originates from a woman of 80 years or more with acute or convalescent COVID-19. The CDR3 DNA follows: TGTGCCAGCAGCTTGGGGTTGGGGGCAAGCGAGACCCAGTACTTC. The encoded protein is CASSLGLGASETQYF.